This TCR beta chain emerged from a study of OX40 agonist ivuxolimab in advanced cancers. V was cut by 3 bases and J by 2 bases, with 11 bases left in between. Germline assignment: CDR1 LNHDA and CDR2 SQIVND (reference sequence). The CDR3 has 15 amino acids. Study-level results: Clonal expansion was among the lowest in partial responders at 0.1-3.0 mg/kg, especially CD8+. Relative to CD4+, CD8+ T cells held more expanded clones on average. Both blood CD4+ and CD8+ T cells showed clonal growth by week 6 at 0.1 to 3.0 mg/kg. Undetermined was the antigen specificity of the expanded peripheral T cells.

Sequencing was performed with immunoSEQ multiplex PCR; in TCRdb, only in-frame clones are kept and a portion is missing. The sample lists 75,000 to 90,000 clones, approximately 87% occurring once. As to this clone: Its antigen remains unidentified.

The sequence was collected from an adult with an advanced solid tumor such as melanoma, head and neck, liver or kidney cancer. This specimen was CD4+ or CD8+ T cells sorted from blood, taken in a trial of the OX40 agonist ivuxolimab. The chain employs TRBV19 and TRBJ1-5; no firm D call. CDR3 in DNA: TGTGCCAGTAGTATCCAGGACGTCGGCAATCAGCCCCAGCATTTT. Translation: CASSIQDVGNQPQHF.